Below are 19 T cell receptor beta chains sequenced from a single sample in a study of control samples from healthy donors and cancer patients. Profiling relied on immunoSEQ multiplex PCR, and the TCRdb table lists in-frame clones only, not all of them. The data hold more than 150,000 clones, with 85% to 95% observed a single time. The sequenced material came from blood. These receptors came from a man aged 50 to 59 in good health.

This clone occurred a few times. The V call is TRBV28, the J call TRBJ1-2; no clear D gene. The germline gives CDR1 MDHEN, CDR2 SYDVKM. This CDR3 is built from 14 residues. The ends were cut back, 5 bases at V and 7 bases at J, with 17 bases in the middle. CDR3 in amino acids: CASSPYTVSLGYTF. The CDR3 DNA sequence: TGTGCCAGCAGTCCATACACAGTCTCCCTTGGCTACACCTTC.

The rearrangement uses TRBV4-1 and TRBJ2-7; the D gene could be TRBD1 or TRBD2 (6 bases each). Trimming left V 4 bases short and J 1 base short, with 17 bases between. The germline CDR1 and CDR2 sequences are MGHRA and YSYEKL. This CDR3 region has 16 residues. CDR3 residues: CASSRYREAESYEQYF. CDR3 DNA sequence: TGCGCCAGCAGCCGATACAGGGAGGCCGAATCCTACGAGCAGTACTTC.

As DNA, the CDR3 is TGTGCCAGCAGTCCTCAGGGTGGCTACGGCTACACCTTC. It codes for CASSPQGGYGYTF. This chain connects TRBV2 to TRBJ1-2, with a weak D call TRBD1 (5 bases). The germline CDR1 and CDR2 sequences are SNHLY and FYNNEI. V was cut by 5 bases and J by 8 bases, with 15 bases left in between. The CDR3 loop spans 13 amino acids.

CDR3 coding DNA: TGTGCCAGCAGCTTTGGTCAGGGGGGTTACGAGCAGTACTTC. Translation: CASSFGQGGYEQYF. The rearrangement uses TRBV5-6 and TRBJ2-7, with D perhaps matching TRBD1 (7 bases). V lost 2 bases to trimming and J lost 4 bases, with 13 bases between them. Germline V gene sequence: CDR1 SGHDT, CDR2 YYEEEE. The CDR3 is made up of 14 amino acids.

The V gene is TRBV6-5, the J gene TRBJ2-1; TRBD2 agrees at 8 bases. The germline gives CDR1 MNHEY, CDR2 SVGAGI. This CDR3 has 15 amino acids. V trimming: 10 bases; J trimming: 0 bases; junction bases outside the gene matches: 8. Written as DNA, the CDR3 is TGTGCCACTCGTTTACTAGCGGTCTCCTACAATGAGCAGTTCTTC. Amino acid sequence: CATRLLAVSYNEQFF.

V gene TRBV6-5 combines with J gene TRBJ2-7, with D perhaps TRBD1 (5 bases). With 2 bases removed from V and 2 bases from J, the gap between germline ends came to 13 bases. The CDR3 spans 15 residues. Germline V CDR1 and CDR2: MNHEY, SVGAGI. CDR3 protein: CASSYGNRGPYEQYF. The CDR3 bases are TGTGCCAGCAGTTACGGAAATAGGGGTCCCTACGAGCAGTACTTC.

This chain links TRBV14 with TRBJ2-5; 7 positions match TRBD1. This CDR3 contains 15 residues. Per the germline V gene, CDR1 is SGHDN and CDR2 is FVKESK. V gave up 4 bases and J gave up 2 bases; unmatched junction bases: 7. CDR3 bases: TGTGCCAGCAGCCCGACAGGGACCAAACAAGAGACCCAGTACTTC. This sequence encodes CASSPTGTKQETQYF. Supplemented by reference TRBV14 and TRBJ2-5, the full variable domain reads EAGVTQFPSHSVIEKGQTVTLRCDPISGHDNLYWYRRVMGKEIKFLLHFVKESKQDESGMPNNRFLAERTGGTYSTLKVQPAELEDSGVYFCASSPTGTKQETQYFGPGTRLLVL.

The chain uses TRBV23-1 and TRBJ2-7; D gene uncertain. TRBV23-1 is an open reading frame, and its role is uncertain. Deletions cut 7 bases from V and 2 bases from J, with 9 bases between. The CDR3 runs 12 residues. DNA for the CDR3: TGCGCCAGCAACCCGCGGCCCTACGAGCAGTACTTC. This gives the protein CASNPRPYEQYF.

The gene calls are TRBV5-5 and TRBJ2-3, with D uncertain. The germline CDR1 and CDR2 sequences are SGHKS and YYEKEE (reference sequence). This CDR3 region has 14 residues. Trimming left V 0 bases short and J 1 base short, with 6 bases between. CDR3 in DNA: TGTGCCAGCAGCTTGGTAGCAGGCACAGATACGCAGTATTTT. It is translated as CASSLVAGTDTQYF.

CDR3 region: CASSSSRREGRRVTDTQYF. The CDR3 coding sequence is TGTGCCAGCAGCTCAAGTAGGAGGGAGGGAAGAAGAGTGACAGATACGCAGTATTTT. The rearrangement joins TRBV9 to TRBJ2-3; 7 bases align to TRBD2. Germline V gene lookup returns CDR1 SGDLS and CDR2 YYNGEE. Trimming removed 4 bases from V and 3 bases from J; junction bases left unmatched: 20. This CDR3 is 19 amino acids long.

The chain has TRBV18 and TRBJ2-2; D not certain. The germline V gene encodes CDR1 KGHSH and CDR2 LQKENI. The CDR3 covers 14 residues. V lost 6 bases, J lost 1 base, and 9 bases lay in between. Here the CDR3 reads CASSMDVNTGELFF. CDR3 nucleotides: TGTGCCAGCTCCATGGACGTGAACACCGGGGAGCTGTTTTTT.

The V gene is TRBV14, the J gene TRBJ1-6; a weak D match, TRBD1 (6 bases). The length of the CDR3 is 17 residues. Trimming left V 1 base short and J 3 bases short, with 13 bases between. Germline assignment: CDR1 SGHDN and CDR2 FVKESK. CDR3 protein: CASSQARRTDYNSPLHF. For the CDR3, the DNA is TGTGCCAGCAGCCAAGCCAGGAGGACAGACTATAATTCACCCCTCCACTTT.

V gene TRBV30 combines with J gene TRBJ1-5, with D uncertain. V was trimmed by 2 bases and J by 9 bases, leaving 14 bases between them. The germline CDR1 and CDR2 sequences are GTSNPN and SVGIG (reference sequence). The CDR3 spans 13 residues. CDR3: CAWSPSPPTPQHF. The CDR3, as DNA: TGTGCCTGGAGTCCCTCCCCCCCCACGCCCCAGCATTTT.

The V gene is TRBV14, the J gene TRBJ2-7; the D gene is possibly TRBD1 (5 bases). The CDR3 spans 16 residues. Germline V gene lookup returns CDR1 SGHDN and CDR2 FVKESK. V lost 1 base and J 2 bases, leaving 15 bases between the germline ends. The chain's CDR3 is CASSQAGQSKTYEQYF. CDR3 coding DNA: TGTGCCAGCAGCCAAGCAGGGCAGTCTAAAACCTACGAGCAGTACTTC.

The CDR3 bases are TGTGCCAGCAGTGAGCGAGAGGGGTCTCCGGGCGAGCAGTACTTC. Protein: CASSEREGSPGEQYF. J is TRBJ2-7 and V is TRBV6-4; D is tentatively TRBD1 or TRBD2 (5 bases each). The V gene's germline CDR1 is MRHNA and CDR2 SNTAGT. CDR3 length equals 15 residues. V was trimmed by 3 bases and J by 6 bases, leaving 18 bases between them.

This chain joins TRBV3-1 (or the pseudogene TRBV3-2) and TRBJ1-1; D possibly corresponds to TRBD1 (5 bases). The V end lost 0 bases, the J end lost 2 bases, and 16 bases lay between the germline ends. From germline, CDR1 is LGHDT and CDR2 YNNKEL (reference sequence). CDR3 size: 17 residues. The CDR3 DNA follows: TGTGCCAGCAGCCAAGACCACACGGGAAGGGGAAACACTGAAGCTTTCTTT. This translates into CASSQDHTGRGNTEAFF.

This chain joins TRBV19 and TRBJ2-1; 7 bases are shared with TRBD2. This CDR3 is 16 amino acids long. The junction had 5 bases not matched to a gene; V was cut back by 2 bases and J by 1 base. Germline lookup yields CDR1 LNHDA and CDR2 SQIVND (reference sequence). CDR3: CASSILAGESYNEQFF. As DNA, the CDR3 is TGTGCCAGTAGTATATTAGCGGGTGAATCCTACAATGAGCAGTTCTTC.

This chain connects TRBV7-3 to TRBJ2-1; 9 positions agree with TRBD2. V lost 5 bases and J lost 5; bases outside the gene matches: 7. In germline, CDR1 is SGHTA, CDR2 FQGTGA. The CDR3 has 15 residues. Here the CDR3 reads CASSVSGSPNNEQFF. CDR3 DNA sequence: TGTGCCAGCAGCGTTAGCGGGAGTCCCAACAATGAGCAGTTCTTC. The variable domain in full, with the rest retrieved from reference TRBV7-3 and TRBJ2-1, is GAGVSQTPSNKVTEKGKYVELRCDPISGHTALYWYRQSLGQGPEFLIYFQGTGAADDSGLPNDRFFAVRPEGSVSTLKIQRTERGDSAVYLCASSVSGSPNNEQFFGPGTRLTVL.

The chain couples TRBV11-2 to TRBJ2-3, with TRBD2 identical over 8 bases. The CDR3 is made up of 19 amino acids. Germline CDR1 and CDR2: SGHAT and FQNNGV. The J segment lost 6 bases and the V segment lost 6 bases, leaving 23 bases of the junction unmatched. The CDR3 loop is CASREWGGGTRFYPDTQYF. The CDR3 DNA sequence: TGTGCCAGCAGAGAATGGGGGGGAGGGACTAGGTTCTATCCTGATACGCAGTATTTT.